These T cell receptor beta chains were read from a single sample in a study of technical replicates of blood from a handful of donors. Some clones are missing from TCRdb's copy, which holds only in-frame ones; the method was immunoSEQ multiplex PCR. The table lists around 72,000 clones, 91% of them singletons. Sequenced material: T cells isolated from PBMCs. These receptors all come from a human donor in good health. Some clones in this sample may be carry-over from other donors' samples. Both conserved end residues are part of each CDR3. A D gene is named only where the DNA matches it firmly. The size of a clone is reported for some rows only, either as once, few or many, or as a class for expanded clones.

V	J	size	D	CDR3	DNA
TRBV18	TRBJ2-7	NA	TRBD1	CASSPSRQGSSYEQYF	TGTGCCAGCTCACCATCCCGACAGGGGAGCTCCTACGAGCAGTACTTC
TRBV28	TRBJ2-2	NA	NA	CASSLRVQDGELFF	TGTGCCAGCAGTTTGCGGGTTCAGGACGGGGAGCTGTTTTTT
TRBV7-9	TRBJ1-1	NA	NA	CASSLVRGNTEAFF	TGTGCCAGCAGCTTAGTCAGGGGGAACACTGAAGCTTTCTTT
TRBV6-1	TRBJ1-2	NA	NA	CASSEALQHGYGYTF	TGTGCCAGCAGTGAAGCGCTACAGCACGGCTATGGCTACACCTTC
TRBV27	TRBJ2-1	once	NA	CASSGVTGRYNEQFF	TGTGCCAGCAGTGGCGTAACGGGGAGATACAATGAGCAGTTCTTC
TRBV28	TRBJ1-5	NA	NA	CASTLVRYQPQHF	TGTGCCAGCACCCTGGTGAGGTATCAGCCCCAGCATTTT
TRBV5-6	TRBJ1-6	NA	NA	CASSSVGSSYNSPLHF	TGTGCCAGCAGTTCCGTGGGGAGCTCCTATAATTCACCCCTCCACTTT
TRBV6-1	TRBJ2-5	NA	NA	CASKGSPGEETQYF	TGTGCCAGCAAGGGATCTCCAGGGGAAGAGACCCAGTACTTC
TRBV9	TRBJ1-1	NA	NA	CASSATNTEAFF	TGTGCCAGCAGCGCGACAAACACTGAAGCTTTCTTT
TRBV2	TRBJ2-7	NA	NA	CASNRDNSYEQYF	TGTGCCAGCAACCGGGACAACTCCTACGAGCAGTACTTC
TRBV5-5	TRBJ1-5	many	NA	CASSLERQVSQPQHF	TGTGCCAGCAGCTTGGAGAGACAAGTCTCACAGCCCCAGCATTTT
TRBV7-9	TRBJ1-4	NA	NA	CASSLGLATNEKLFF	TGTGCCAGCAGCTTAGGACTGGCAACTAATGAAAAACTGTTTTTT
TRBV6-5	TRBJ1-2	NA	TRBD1	CASSRDRIVLYF	TGTGCCAGCAGCCGGGACAGGATAGTACTTTATTTC
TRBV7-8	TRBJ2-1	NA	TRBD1	CASSFDRDNEQFF	TGTGCCAGCAGCTTTGACAGGGACAATGAGCAGTTCTTC
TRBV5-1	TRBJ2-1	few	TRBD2	CASSFSGAYNEQFF	TGCGCCAGCAGCTTTAGCGGGGCCTACAATGAGCAGTTCTTC
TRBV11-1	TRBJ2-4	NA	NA	CASSFNGPGGIQYF	TGTGCCAGCAGTTTTAACGGGCCCGGGGGCATTCAGTACTTC
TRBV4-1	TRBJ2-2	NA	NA	CASSQVHAGLLNTGELFF	TGCGCCAGCAGCCAAGTCCACGCGGGACTTCTTAACACCGGGGAGCTGTTTTTT
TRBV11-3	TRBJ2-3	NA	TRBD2	CASSLAGEGTDTQYF	TGTGCCAGCAGCTTAGCGGGGGAGGGGACAGATACGCAGTATTTT
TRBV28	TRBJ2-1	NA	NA	CASSRQVLNEQFF	TGTGCCAGCAGTCGACAGGTCTTGAATGAGCAGTTCTTC
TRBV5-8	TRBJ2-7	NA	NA	CASSLEAATGQYF	TGTGCCAGCAGCCTCGAGGCGGCTACCGGGCAGTACTTC
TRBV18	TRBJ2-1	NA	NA	CASSPLGLPYNEQFF	TGTGCCAGCTCACCCCTGGGGCTACCTTACAATGAGCAGTTCTTC
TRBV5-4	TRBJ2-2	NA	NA	CASSLDTVSGELFF	TGTGCCAGCAGCTTGGACACCGTCTCCGGGGAGCTGTTTTTT
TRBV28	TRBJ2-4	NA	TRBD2	CASSPPIGLAGEELSNIQYF	TGTGCCAGCAGCCCTCCGATCGGACTAGCGGGAGAGGAGCTGAGTAACATTCAGTACTTC
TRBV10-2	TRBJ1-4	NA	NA	CASSGGMDEKLFF	TGCGCCAGCAGTGGGGGCATGGATGAAAAACTGTTTTTT
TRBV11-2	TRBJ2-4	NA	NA	CASSSSVNIQYF	TGTGCCAGCAGCTCTAGCGTAAACATTCAGTACTTC
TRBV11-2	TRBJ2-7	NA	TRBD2	CASSPTSGVDEQYF	TGTGCCAGCAGCCCGACTAGCGGGGTGGACGAGCAGTACTTC
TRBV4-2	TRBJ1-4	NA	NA	CASSQGREPPNEKLFF	TGTGCCAGCAGCCAAGGACGGGAACCCCCTAATGAAAAACTGTTTTTT
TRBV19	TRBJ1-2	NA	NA	CASSIMEGADYGYTF	TGTGCCAGTAGTATAATGGAGGGTGCTGACTATGGCTACACCTTC
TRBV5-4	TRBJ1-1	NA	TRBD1	CASSRSGTGVVSTEAFF	TGTGCCAGCAGCCGATCCGGGACAGGGGTTGTTTCCACTGAAGCTTTCTTT